This T cell receptor beta chain is drawn from a study of patients and donors after allogeneic stem cell transplantation. MiXCR was run by TCRdb on the RT-PCR reads, yielding one entry per CDR3 protein. The data contain 800,000 to 1,000,000 distinct CDR3 sequences, roughly 18% of them singletons. Germline CDR1 is DFQATT and CDR2 is SNEGSKA (reference sequence). V lost 6 bases to trimming and J lost 3 bases; unmatched junction nucleotides: 10. The CDR3 has 15 amino acids. The V gene is TRBV20-1, the J gene TRBJ2-2; 7 nucleotides match TRBD2. The TCR originated in a human donor who was either an allogeneic HSCT recipient or a stem cell or donor lymphocyte infusion donor (not recorded which). It is not recorded whose cells these are; they may come from a transplant donor. Sequenced sample: blood, either unsorted or a sorted T cell fraction (not recorded which). Here the CDR3 reads CSACTSAGDTGELFF. CDR3 DNA sequence: TGCAGTGCATGTACTAGCGCTGGGGACACCGGGGAGCTGTTTTTT.